A single sample gave rise to the 29 T cell receptor beta chains below, sequenced in a study of cytomegalovirus exposure and HLA in healthy donors. Libraries were prepared by immunoSEQ multiplex PCR; TCRdb keeps only in-frame clonotypes and omits some of them. The profile shows 150,000 to 180,000 clones, roughly 90% of them singletons. The sequenced sample was PBMCs. Receptor source: a young man in good health and CMV-seropositive.

This rearrangement joins TRBV7-8 to TRBJ2-7; 9 bases match TRBD1. V lost 7 bases and J lost 5; bases outside the gene matches: 6. The CDR3 spans 13 residues. The germline V gene has CDR1 SGHVS and CDR2 FQNEAQ. This chain's CDR3 is CASTRDRVDEQYF. In nucleotides, the CDR3 is TGTGCCAGCACCCGGGACAGGGTAGACGAGCAGTACTTC.

The chain links TRBV9 to TRBJ2-1, with a possible D match to TRBD1 (6 bases). Trimming removed 3 bases at V and 8 bases at J, with 18 bases between. Germline-derived CDR1 and CDR2 are SGDLS and YYNGEE. CDR3 length: 15 residues. This CDR3 reads CASSAGDIPADEQFF. In DNA form, the CDR3 reads TGTGCCAGCAGCGCAGGGGACATCCCGGCGGATGAGCAGTTCTTC.

Concerning this clone: One end of the junction does not line up with germline, which may come from a read error. CDR3 residues: CASSESGRTSGNTIYF. In DNA, the CDR3 is TGCGCCAGCAGTGAGTCGGGGAGGACATCTGGGAACACCATATATTTT. The chain links TRBV10-1 to TRBJ1-3; perhaps TRBD1 as D (5 bases). The CDR3 extends over 16 amino acids. Germline assignment: CDR1 WNHNN and CDR2 SYGVQD (reference sequence).

V is TRBV27 and J is TRBJ2-7; D is undetermined. The CDR3 covers 13 residues. The V and J ends lost 1 base and 4 bases respectively, with 8 bases between them. In germline, CDR1 is MNHEY, CDR2 SMNVEV (reference sequence). CDR3 DNA sequence: TGTGCCAGCAGTTTATATGGAGAATACGAGCAGTACTTC. Its translation: CASSLYGEYEQYF.

Here the CDR3 DNA reads TGTGCCAGCAGCTTATGGGGCGGGGAGACAGATACGCAGTATTTT. Amino acid sequence: CASSLWGGETDTQYF. The chain has TRBV7-3 and TRBJ2-3; tentatively, D is TRBD2 (6 bases). Germline CDR1 SGHTA, CDR2 FQGTGA. The CDR3 spans 15 residues. The V end was cut by 2 bases, the J end by 3 bases, with 12 bases between.

The chain joins TRBV2 to TRBJ2-2; D not certain. The germline gives CDR1 SNHLY, CDR2 FYNNEI. V lost 6 bases and J lost 5, with 13 bases in between. The CDR3 extends over 14 amino acids. In nucleotides, the CDR3 is TGTGCCAGCAGCCTAAATTTTAATACCGGGGAGCTGTTTTTT. This encodes CASSLNFNTGELFF.

A single count supports this clone. The rearrangement joins TRBV7-9 to TRBJ2-5; a weak D match, TRBD2 (6 bases). Germline lookup yields CDR1 SEHNR and CDR2 FQNEAQ (reference sequence). CDR3 length: 15 residues. V gave up 5 bases and J gave up 5 bases, with 18 bases separating them. CDR3 sequence (DNA): TGTGCCAGCAGCCCCGTTGCGGGGCGCTGGGAGACCCAGTACTTC. It encodes CASSPVAGRWETQYF.

The rearrangement uses TRBV5-1 and TRBJ2-3, with 9 nucleotides matching TRBD1. Trimming cost V 0 bases and J 8 bases; bases outside gene matches: 10. The CDR3 is 16 amino acids. The germline V gene has CDR1 SGHRS and CDR2 YFSETQ. This chain's CDR3 is CASSLGGTGSGGTQYF. The CDR3 DNA sequence: TGCGCCAGCAGCTTGGGCGGGACAGGGTCTGGAGGTACGCAGTATTTT.

This chain uses TRBV6-5 with TRBJ1-1; 7 nucleotides line up with TRBD1. Losses at the gene ends were 6 bases for V and 5 bases for J; bases not matched to a gene: 9. The CDR3 is 14 amino acids. Germline CDR1 reads MNHEY; CDR2 reads SVGAGI. This CDR3 reads CASSRGQLGTEAFF. DNA of the CDR3: TGTGCCAGCAGCCGGGGACAGCTGGGGACTGAAGCTTTCTTT.

The rearrangement uses TRBV18 and TRBJ2-7; D might be TRBD1 (6 bases). Germline V lookup: CDR1 KGHSH, CDR2 LQKENI. Trimming cost V 0 bases and J 0 bases, with 9 bases left between them. The length of the CDR3 is 15 residues. CDR3 loop: CASSPPGAASYEQYF. In DNA form, the CDR3 reads TGTGCCAGCTCACCACCGGGGGCGGCCTCCTACGAGCAGTACTTC.

The rearrangement links TRBV5-8 to TRBJ2-7, with TRBD2 matching over 8 bases. This CDR3 is 15 amino acids long. Trimming removed 4 bases from V and 2 bases from J; junction bases left unmatched: 8. The germline V gene has CDR1 SGHTS and CDR2 YDEGEE. The CDR3 DNA is TGTGCCAGCAGCCGTTGGGGACTAGAGACCTACGAGCAGTACTTC. Amino acid sequence: CASSRWGLETYEQYF.

The chain has TRBV7-2 and TRBJ1-6; TRBD1 aligns across 7 bases. Unmatched junction bases numbered 4, after V lost 5 bases and J lost 3 bases. Germline values: CDR1 SGHTA, CDR2 FQGNSA. This CDR3 contains 15 residues. CDR3 bases: TGTGCCAGCAGCGGACAGGTCCTCTATAATTCACCCCTCCACTTT. Protein product: CASSGQVLYNSPLHF.

CDR3 bases: TGCAGTGCCTATGAGATCGCTGAGCAGTTCTTC. It translates to CSAYEIAEQFF. This chain connects TRBV20-1 to TRBJ2-1; D is unresolved. Germline V gene lookup returns CDR1 DFQATT and CDR2 SNEGSKA (reference sequence). The V end lost 6 bases, the J end lost 9 bases, and 12 bases lay between the germline ends. The CDR3 has 11 residues.

This chain uses TRBV27 with TRBJ1-4, with D possibly TRBD1 on 5 matching bases. Looked up from germline, CDR1 is MNHEY and CDR2 is SMNVEV (reference sequence). V lost 4 bases and J 2 bases, leaving 11 bases between the germline ends. The CDR3 has 15 residues. CDR3 nucleotides: TGTGCCAGCAGTTCATTAGGGGTTACTAATGAAAAACTGTTTTTT. Translation: CASSSLGVTNEKLFF.

This chain joins TRBV2 and TRBJ1-6; a possible D gene is TRBD1 (6 bases). The CDR3 extends over 14 amino acids. Trimming shortened V by 3 bases and J by 10 bases, and 13 bases separated the two germline ends. Germline CDR1 SNHLY, CDR2 FYNNEI. The DNA for the CDR3 is TGTGCCAGCAGTGAGGGGACAATGGACTCACCCCTCCACTTT. Translated: CASSEGTMDSPLHF.

This clone was seen a few times. The V gene is TRBV10-1, the J gene TRBJ2-1; TRBD1 agrees at 8 bases. Germline V gene lookup returns CDR1 WNHNN and CDR2 SYGVQD (reference sequence). The length of the CDR3 is 19 residues. Germline trimming cut 2 bases from V and 5 bases from J; bases unmatched to any gene: 17. Written as DNA, the CDR3 is TGCGCCAGCAGTGAGATTGGTGTCAGGGGGCGGGCCCCCCACAATGAGCAGTTCTTC. It translates to CASSEIGVRGRAPHNEQFF.

This clone was seen once. The chain joins TRBV18 to TRBJ2-5, with D perhaps TRBD2 (6 bases). The V gene lost 2 bases and the J gene lost 1 base, with 8 bases spanning the gap. The germline V gene has CDR1 KGHSH and CDR2 LQKENI. The CDR3 is 14 amino acids. This chain's CDR3 is CASSPAGIQETQYF. For the CDR3, the DNA is TGTGCCAGCTCACCAGCGGGGATCCAAGAGACCCAGTACTTC.

This chain connects TRBV30 to TRBJ2-6; D is ambiguous. Looked up from germline, CDR1 is GTSNPN and CDR2 is SVGIG (reference sequence). V lost 1 base and J 4 bases, leaving 11 bases between the germline ends. The CDR3 sequence is 15 residues long. The CDR3 nucleotides read TGTGCCTGGAGTGCTACCTGGGCCGGGGCCAACGTCCTGACTTTC. Protein product: CAWSATWAGANVLTF. Full variable domain (rest looked up from reference TRBV30 and TRBJ2-6): SQTIHQWPATLVQPVGSPLSLECTVEGTSNPNLYWYRQAAGRGLQLLFYSVGIGQISSEVPQNLSASRPQDRQFILSSKKLLLSDSGFYLCAWSATWAGANVLTFGAGSRLTVL.

This clone has ten or more counts. This chain uses TRBV30 with TRBJ2-1; D perhaps matches TRBD2 (7 bases). Trimming shortened V by 2 bases and J by 12 bases, and 23 bases separated the two germline ends. The CDR3 is 15 amino acids. CDR1 and CDR2 from the germline V gene are GTSNPN and SVGIG (reference sequence). The CDR3: CAWSFGGGSFGVQFF. The CDR3 DNA sequence: TGTGCCTGGAGTTTTGGGGGCGGGAGCTTTGGGGTGCAGTTCTTC.

This clone was observed a few times. The rearrangement uses TRBV7-9 and TRBJ2-7; maybe TRBD1 (5 bases). CDR1 and CDR2 (germline): SEHNR, FQNEAQ (reference sequence). V dropped 4 bases and J dropped 5 bases, with 21 bases sitting between them. The CDR3 contains 16 residues. CDR3 residues: CASSYLRTFSADEQYF. The DNA for the CDR3 is TGTGCCAGCAGCTACTTACGGACATTCTCGGCTGACGAGCAGTACTTC.

V gene TRBV7-3 combines with J gene TRBJ2-1; tentative D call: TRBD1 (5 bases). This CDR3 is built from 15 residues. V lost 2 bases to trimming and J lost 5 bases, with 13 bases between them. CDR1 and CDR2 (germline): SGHTA, FQGTGA. The CDR3 DNA reads TGTGCCAGCAGCTTATCAGGGAAGGGGAACAATGAGCAGTTCTTC. This sequence encodes CASSLSGKGNNEQFF. Together with reference TRBV7-3 and TRBJ2-1, the CDR3 gives the full variable domain: GAGVSQTPSNKVTEKGKYVELRCDPISGHTALYWYRQSLGQGPEFLIYFQGTGAADDSGLPNDRFFAVRPEGSVSTLKIQRTERGDSAVYLCASSLSGKGNNEQFFGPGTRLTVL.

Only one count was recorded for this clone. J is TRBJ2-7 and V is TRBV4-2, with D perhaps TRBD1 (7 bases). This CDR3 region has 17 residues. Deletions cut 1 base from V and 0 bases from J, with 16 bases between. Looked up from germline, CDR1 is LGHNA and CDR2 is YNFKEQ. CDR3 amino acids: CASSQGVQGGDSYEQYF. The CDR3 nucleotides read TGTGCCAGCAGCCAAGGGGTCCAGGGGGGCGACTCCTACGAGCAGTACTTC.

Only one count was recorded for this clone. The chain is built from TRBV6-5 and TRBJ2-1, with TRBD2 matching over 12 bases. V shed 2 bases and J 4 bases; nucleotides not matched to a gene: 3. The CDR3 runs to 16 residues. From germline, CDR1 is MNHEY and CDR2 SVGAGI. Here the CDR3 reads CASSYRGLAGYNEQFF. The CDR3 DNA sequence: TGTGCCAGCAGTTACCGAGGACTAGCGGGGTACAATGAGCAGTTCTTC.

The rearrangement uses TRBV6-5 and TRBJ1-2, with 8 bases lining up with TRBD1. Germline values: CDR1 MNHEY, CDR2 SVGAGI. Germline trimming cut 6 bases from V and 5 bases from J; bases unmatched to any gene: 8. The CDR3 runs to 14 residues. The CDR3 coding sequence is TGTGCCAGCAGAGGGGACAGGAGCCTTTATGGCTACACCTTC. It yields the protein CASRGDRSLYGYTF.

Here the CDR3 DNA reads TGTGCCAGCAGCTTAGCTTGGACAGGGGGCTCGAATGAGCAGTTCTTC. It codes for CASSLAWTGGSNEQFF. This rearrangement joins TRBV11-2 to TRBJ2-1; 11 nucleotides align to TRBD1. Per the germline V gene, CDR1 is SGHAT and CDR2 is FQNNGV. The CDR3 spans 16 residues. The V segment lost 1 base and the J segment 7 bases; nucleotides outside the gene matches: 6.

The chain combines TRBV19 with TRBJ1-5; weak D call: TRBD1 (6 bases). The length of the CDR3 is 15 residues. V lost 8 bases and J lost 0, with 14 bases in between. Germline V gene sequence: CDR1 LNHDA, CDR2 SQIVND (reference sequence). The CDR3 is CASQARGISNQPQHF. In DNA, the CDR3 is TGTGCCAGTCAAGCAAGGGGGATTAGCAATCAGCCCCAGCATTTT.

The V and J genes are TRBV4-3 and TRBJ1-1; no clear D gene. Germline V CDR1 and CDR2: LGHNA, YSLEER. Trimming took off 0 bases at V and 7 bases at J, with 12 bases between the two ends. This CDR3 is built from 14 residues. The CDR3 sequence: CASSQEGSMGEAFF. The CDR3 coding sequence is TGCGCCAGCAGCCAAGAGGGCTCTATGGGTGAAGCTTTCTTT.

This clone appeared a single time. This rearrangement joins TRBV25-1 to TRBJ2-1, with TRBD2 as a possible D gene (5 bases). CDR3 size: 17 residues. V lost 1 base, J lost 2 bases, and 15 bases lay in between. Germline CDR1 is MGHDK and CDR2 is SYGVNS. The CDR3 loop reads CASSESSGLSTYNEQFF. In DNA form, the CDR3 reads TGTGCCAGCAGTGAATCGTCCGGACTTTCAACCTACAATGAGCAGTTCTTC.

V and J are TRBV19 and TRBJ2-7, with D possibly being TRBD2 (6 bases). Trimming removed 6 bases from V and 2 bases from J, with 11 bases in between. This CDR3 has 13 amino acids. The germline V gene has CDR1 LNHDA and CDR2 SQIVND (reference sequence). CDR3 amino acids: CASSSGFAYEQYF. The CDR3 bases are TGTGCCAGTAGCAGCGGGTTTGCCTACGAGCAGTACTTC.